The clone carrying this T cell receptor (beta chain) has ten or more counts. The data are from a study of T cells in Graves' hyperthyroidism and ophthalmopathy. There were TCR beta CDR3 regions amplified from RNA transcripts. Researchers ran a first-round RT-PCR on the TCR CDR3 using the HTBI primer set. TCRdb itself ran the multiplex PCR reads through MiXCR, one entry per CDR3 protein. The sample carries a few hundred thousand distinct CDR3 sequences, about 43% recorded once. The CDR3 extends over 17 amino acids. V dropped 0 bases and J dropped 4; count of bases not matched to a gene: 11. Germline V gene sequence: CDR1 MNHNY, CDR2 SVGAGI (reference sequence).

The receptor comes from a woman younger than 30 with Graves' hyperthyroidism. The chain joins TRBV6-6 to TRBJ1-2; 7 nucleotides match TRBD1. Input material: peripheral blood or thyroid tissue (not recorded which). CDR3 loop: CASSYSRVTGAGYGYTF. In DNA form, the CDR3 reads TGTGCCAGCAGTTACTCCCGTGTTACAGGGGCGGGCTATGGCTACACCTTC.